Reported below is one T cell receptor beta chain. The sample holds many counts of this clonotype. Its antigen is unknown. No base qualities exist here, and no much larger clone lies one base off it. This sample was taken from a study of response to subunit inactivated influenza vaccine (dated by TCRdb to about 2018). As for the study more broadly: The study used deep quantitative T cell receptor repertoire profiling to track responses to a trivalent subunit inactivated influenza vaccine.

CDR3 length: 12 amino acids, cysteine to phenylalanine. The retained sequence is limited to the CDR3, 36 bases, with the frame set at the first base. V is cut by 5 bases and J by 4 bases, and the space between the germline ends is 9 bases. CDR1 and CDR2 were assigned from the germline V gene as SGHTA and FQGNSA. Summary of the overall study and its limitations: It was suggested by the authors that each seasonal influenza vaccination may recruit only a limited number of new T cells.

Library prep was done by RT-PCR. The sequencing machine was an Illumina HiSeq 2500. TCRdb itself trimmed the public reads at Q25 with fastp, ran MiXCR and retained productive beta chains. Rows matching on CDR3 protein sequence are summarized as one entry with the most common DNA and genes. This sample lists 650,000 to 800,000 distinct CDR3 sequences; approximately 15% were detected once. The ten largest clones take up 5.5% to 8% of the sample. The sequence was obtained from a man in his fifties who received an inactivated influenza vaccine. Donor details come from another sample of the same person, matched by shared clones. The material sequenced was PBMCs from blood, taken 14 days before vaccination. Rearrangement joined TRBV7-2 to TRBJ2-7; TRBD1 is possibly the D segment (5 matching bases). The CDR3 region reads CASSPDTYEQYF. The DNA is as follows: TGTGCCAGCAGCCCGGACACGTACGAGCAGTACTTC.